This TCR beta chain was obtained from a study of blood T cell repertoires in COVID-19. Looked up from germline, CDR1 is SGHRS and CDR2 is YFSETQ. The V end was cut by 3 bases, the J end by 1 base, with 10 bases between. This CDR3 spans 14 amino acids. Per the authors' pipeline: Scientists estimated how many nucleated cells there were by amplifying reference gene primers. Profiling relied on immunoSEQ multiplex PCR, and the TCRdb table lists in-frame clones only, not all of them. That table supplies the V and J calls and clone size; D and trimming were determined from the DNA. The table has over 130,000 clones, 85% to 90% seen once; the top ten hold approximately 10%.

The sequencing sample was made of peripheral blood. The TCR was taken from a woman over 75 with acute or convalescent COVID-19. V is TRBV5-1 and J is TRBJ1-1; D may be TRBD1 (6 bases). CDR3 in amino acids: CASSSGHTNTEAFF. The CDR3, as DNA: TGCGCCAGCAGCTCGGGACACACGAACACTGAAGCTTTCTTT.